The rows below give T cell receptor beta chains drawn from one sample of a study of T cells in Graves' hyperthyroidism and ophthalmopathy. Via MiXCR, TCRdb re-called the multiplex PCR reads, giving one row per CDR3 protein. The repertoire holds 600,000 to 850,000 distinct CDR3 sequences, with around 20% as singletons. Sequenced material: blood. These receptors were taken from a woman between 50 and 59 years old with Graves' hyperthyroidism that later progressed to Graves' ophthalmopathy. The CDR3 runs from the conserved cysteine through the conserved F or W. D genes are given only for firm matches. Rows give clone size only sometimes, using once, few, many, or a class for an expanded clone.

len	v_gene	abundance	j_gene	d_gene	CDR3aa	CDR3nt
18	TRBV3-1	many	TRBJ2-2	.	CASSQITIRGPTTGELFF	TGTGCCAGCAGCCAAATAACGATCCGGGGGCCGACCACCGGGGAGCTGTTTTTT
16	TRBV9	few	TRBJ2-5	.	CASSVVPGGQQETQYF	TGTGCCAGCAGCGTAGTTCCCGGGGGGCAGCAAGAGACCCAGTACTTC
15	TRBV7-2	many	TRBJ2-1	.	CASSLNAPPNSEQFF	TGTGCCAGCAGCTTAAACGCGCCCCCCAATAGTGAGCAGTTCTTC
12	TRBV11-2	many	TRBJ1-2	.	CASSFEGAGYTF	TGTGCCAGCAGCTTTGAGGGTGCCGGCTACACCTTC
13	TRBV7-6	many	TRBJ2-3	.	CASSPPLTDTQYF	TGTGCCAGCAGCCCCCCCTTAACAGATACGCAGTATTTT
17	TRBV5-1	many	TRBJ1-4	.	CASSLTVLGGTNEKLFF	TGCGCCAGCAGCTTAACGGTCTTGGGGGGGACTAATGAAAAACTGTTTTTT
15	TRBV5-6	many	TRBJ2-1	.	CASSLDRGGYNEQFF	TGTGCCAGCAGCTTGGATAGGGGTGGTTACAATGAGCAGTTCTTC
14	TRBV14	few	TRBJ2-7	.	CASSQEPGSYEQYF	TGTGCCAGCAGCCAAGAACCAGGGTCATACGAGCAGTACTTC
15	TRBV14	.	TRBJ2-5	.	CASSKTGTTKETQYF	TGTGCCAGCAGCAAAACCGGGACAACTAAAGAGACCCAGTACTTC
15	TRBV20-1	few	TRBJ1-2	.	CSANPQPGRGYGYTF	TGCAGTGCTAACCCGCAGCCAGGAAGGGGCTATGGCTACACCTTC